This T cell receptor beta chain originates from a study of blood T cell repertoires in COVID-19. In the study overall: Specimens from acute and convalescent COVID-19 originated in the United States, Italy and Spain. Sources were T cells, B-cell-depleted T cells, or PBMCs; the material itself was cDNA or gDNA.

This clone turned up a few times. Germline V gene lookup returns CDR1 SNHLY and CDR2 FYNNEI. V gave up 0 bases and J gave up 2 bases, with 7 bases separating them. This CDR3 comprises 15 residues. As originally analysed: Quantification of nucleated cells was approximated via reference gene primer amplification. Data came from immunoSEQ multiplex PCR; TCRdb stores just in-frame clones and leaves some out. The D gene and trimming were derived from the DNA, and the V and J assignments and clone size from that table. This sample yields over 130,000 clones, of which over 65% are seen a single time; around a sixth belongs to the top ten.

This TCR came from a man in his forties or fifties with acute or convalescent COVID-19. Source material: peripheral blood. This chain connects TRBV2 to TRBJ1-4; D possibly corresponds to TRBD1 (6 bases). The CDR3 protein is CASSEAQGTNEKLFF. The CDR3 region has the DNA TGTGCCAGCAGTGAAGCCCAGGGGACTAATGAAAAACTGTTTTTT.